This TCR beta chain was identified during a study of a mutant IDH1 vaccine in newly diagnosed glioma. Overall study context: The start of vaccination came 4-6 weeks after radiotherapy alone, or with temozolomide cycles. Those enrolled had earlier been treated with radiotherapy, temozolomide, or both, mostly both.

Profiling relied on immunoSEQ multiplex PCR, and the TCRdb table lists in-frame clones only, not all of them. The sample shows tens of thousands of clones, roughly four fifths of them seen only once. V gave up 0 bases and J gave up 6 bases, with 9 bases separating them. Looked up from germline, CDR1 is SGDLS and CDR2 is YYNGEE. The length of the CDR3 is 13 residues. The study, taken as a whole, reports: A vaccine-induced immune response developed in around 94% of the patients.

The time point denotes: week 5, during vaccination. In every dose of vaccine, 300 ug of mutant IDH1 20-mer peptide was given alongside topical imiquimod. A note on this clone: The antigen remains unidentified.

The sequencing used PBMCs, collected from a glioma patient whose treatment included an IDH1 peptide vaccine. This clonotype originated in a man over 45 with glioma. The gene calls are TRBV9 and TRBJ1-2; D ambiguous. The CDR3 region has the DNA TGTGCCAGCAGCGTAGATAGAATACATGGCTACACCTTC. As protein: CASSVDRIHGYTF. The variable domain in full, with the rest retrieved from reference TRBV9 and TRBJ1-2, is DSGVTQTPKHLITATGQRVTLRCSPRSGDLSVYWYQQSLDQGLQFLIQYYNGEERAKGNILERFSAQQFPDLHSELNLSSLELGDSALYFCASSVDRIHGYTFGSGTRLTVV.